One and the same sample provided the 16 T cell receptor beta chains below, sequenced in a study of blood T cell repertoires in COVID-19. Here immunoSEQ multiplex PCR was the method, and the copy in TCRdb shows in-frame clones only, minus some. The sample holds hundreds of thousands of clones, 85% to 90% seen once. The sample taken for sequencing was PBMCs or T cells enriched from blood (not recorded which). Receptor source: a woman aged 50 to 65 who had recovered from COVID-19.

The rearrangement uses TRBV28 and TRBJ1-5; possible D gene TRBD1, 5 bases. The CDR3 has 12 amino acids. V was trimmed by 4 bases and J by 12 bases, leaving 13 bases between them. CDR1 and CDR2 from the germline V gene are MDHEN and SYDVKM. The CDR3: CASSSRALVQHF. CDR3 nucleotide sequence: TGTGCCAGCAGTTCCAGGGCCTTAGTCCAGCATTTT.

The chain links TRBV5-1 to TRBJ1-1, with D perhaps TRBD1 (5 bases). CDR1 is SGHRS and CDR2 is YFSETQ in the germline V gene. V was trimmed by 5 bases and J by 6 bases, leaving 14 bases between them. The CDR3 is 13 residues long. The CDR3 protein is CASSPGDAPEAFF. CDR3 nucleotides: TGCGCCAGCAGTCCGGGGGATGCGCCTGAAGCTTTCTTT.

The chain has TRBV7-9 and TRBJ1-2, with 8 bases lining up with TRBD1. Germline V CDR1 and CDR2: SEHNR, FQNEAQ (reference sequence). After removal of 5 bases from V and 3 bases from J, the junction contained 17 bases not matched to a gene. The CDR3 covers 18 residues. CDR3 bases: TGTGCCAGCAGCACTCTGTTTTTGTACAGGGGGGAAGACTATGGCTACACCTTC. Its translation: CASSTLFLYRGEDYGYTF.

Concerning this clone itself: Other DNA sequences within the sample encode an identical CDR3. This chain joins TRBV7-9 and TRBJ1-1; TRBD1 aligns across 7 bases. V gave up 5 bases and J gave up 2 bases; unmatched junction bases: 8. CDR3 size: 15 residues. Germline CDR1 and CDR2: SEHNR and FQNEAQ (reference sequence). The CDR3: CASSPRTGLNTEAFF. The CDR3 coding sequence is TGTGCCAGCAGCCCCCGGACAGGACTTAACACTGAAGCTTTCTTT.

This clone showed up just once. The CDR3 DNA follows: TGTGCCAGTAGTGGCAAAACAGGGAGAGAGACCCAGTACTTC. Translation gives CASSGKTGRETQYF. The chain has TRBV19 and TRBJ2-5; possibly TRBD1 for D (6 bases). V dropped 5 bases and J dropped 4 bases, with 14 bases sitting between them. The germline V gene has CDR1 LNHDA and CDR2 SQIVND (reference sequence). The CDR3 spans 14 residues.

CDR3 loop: CASSKVPGTDNSPLHF. CDR3 sequence (DNA): TGCGCCAGCAGCAAAGTGCCCGGGACAGATAATTCACCCCTCCACTTT. The rearrangement joins TRBV5-1 to TRBJ1-6, with TRBD1 matching over 7 bases. Germline V CDR1 and CDR2: SGHRS, YFSETQ. The CDR3 contains 16 residues. V lost 4 bases to trimming and J lost 5 bases; unmatched junction nucleotides: 9.

The chain employs TRBV4-3 and TRBJ1-5; TRBD1 might be the D (5 bases). V was trimmed by 0 bases and J by 5 bases, leaving 8 bases between them. Per germline, CDR1 LGHNA and CDR2 YSLEER. This CDR3 spans 14 amino acids. For the CDR3, the DNA is TGCGCCAGCAGCCAAGATCGGGGGGATCAGCCCCAGCATTTT. Protein product: CASSQDRGDQPQHF.

This clone has only a few counts. CDR3 amino acids: CASRRTALTEAFF. The CDR3 nucleotides are TGTGCCAGCAGGCGGACAGCTCTTACTGAAGCTTTCTTT. The chain couples TRBV2 to TRBJ1-1; tentative D call: TRBD1 (6 bases). V dropped 6 bases and J dropped 5 bases, with 13 bases sitting between them. The germline CDR1 and CDR2 sequences are SNHLY and FYNNEI. The CDR3 runs to 13 residues.

The rearrangement joins TRBV7-9 to TRBJ1-2; perhaps TRBD1 as D (5 bases). CDR3 length: 12 residues. The germline V and J ends were trimmed by 1 base and 8 bases, with 8 bases remaining between them. Germline V gene sequence: CDR1 SEHNR, CDR2 FQNEAQ (reference sequence). CDR3 nucleotides: TGTGCCAGCAGCTTAGAGAGGACAGGCTACACCTTC. It encodes CASSLERTGYTF.

The genes are TRBV19 and TRBJ1-2, with a tentative D call TRBD1 (5 bases). The CDR3 has 15 residues. The germline V gene has CDR1 LNHDA and CDR2 SQIVND (reference sequence). Trimming removed 7 bases from V and 4 bases from J, with 19 bases in between. The CDR3 sequence: CASNQAGVRGYGYTF. In nucleotides, the CDR3 is TGTGCCAGTAATCAAGCGGGGGTTCGAGGCTATGGCTACACCTTC.

The table lists this clone with a few counts. The chain carries TRBV25-1 and TRBJ2-7; D possibly corresponds to TRBD2 (5 bases). Trimming took off 2 bases at V and 6 bases at J, with 14 bases between the two ends. Germline CDR1 MGHDK, CDR2 SYGVNS. CDR3 size: 14 residues. CDR3 sequence (DNA): TGTGCCAGCAGTGAAGCTCGAGGGTCCCGCGAGCAGTACTTC. It codes for CASSEARGSREQYF.

V and J are TRBV6-1 and TRBJ1-1; a weak D match, TRBD1 (6 bases). CDR1 and CDR2 (germline): MNHNS, SASEGT. This CDR3 region has 12 residues. Trimming pared 6 bases from V and 6 bases from J, leaving 11 bases between. The CDR3 nucleotides read TGTGCCAGCAGCTTACAGGGTCCTGAAGCTTTCTTT. Translation: CASSLQGPEAFF.

The chain is built from TRBV18 and TRBJ2-7; tentative D call: TRBD2 (6 bases). The V end was cut by 2 bases, the J end by 7 bases, with 15 bases between. The CDR3 has 14 residues. Looked up from germline, CDR1 is KGHSH and CDR2 is LQKENI. CDR3 bases: TGTGCCAGCTCACCAGCGGGAACCTCTAAGGAGCAGTACTTC. Its protein product is CASSPAGTSKEQYF.

The table lists this clone with a few counts. The CDR3, as DNA: TGTGCCAGCAGTGGGGCTGACTCCTACGAGCAGTACTTC. Amino acid sequence: CASSGADSYEQYF. The genes are TRBV2 and TRBJ2-7, with D unclear. The CDR3 has 13 residues. Germline V gives CDR1 SNHLY, CDR2 FYNNEI. The germline V and J ends were trimmed by 4 bases and 0 bases, with 7 bases remaining between them.

This clone is a singleton in its sample. The gene calls are TRBV7-3 and TRBJ2-3; TRBD2 aligns across 11 bases. The V gene's germline CDR1 is SGHTA and CDR2 FQGTGA. This CDR3 comprises 14 residues. Germline trimming cut 5 bases from V and 6 bases from J; bases unmatched to any gene: 4. CDR3 amino acids: CASSPASGRDTQYF. The CDR3 DNA reads as TGTGCCAGCAGCCCAGCTAGCGGGAGGGATACGCAGTATTTT.

This sequence joins TRBV4-3 and TRBJ2-3, with 14 bases matching TRBD2. The CDR3 is 18 residues long. Germline V lookup: CDR1 LGHNA, CDR2 YSLEER. The J segment lost 6 bases and the V segment lost 1 base, leaving 9 bases of the junction unmatched. DNA for the CDR3: TGCGCCAGCAGCCAAGGCCGACTAGCGGGAGGGCCTGGGGATACGCAGTATTTT. It yields the protein CASSQGRLAGGPGDTQYF.